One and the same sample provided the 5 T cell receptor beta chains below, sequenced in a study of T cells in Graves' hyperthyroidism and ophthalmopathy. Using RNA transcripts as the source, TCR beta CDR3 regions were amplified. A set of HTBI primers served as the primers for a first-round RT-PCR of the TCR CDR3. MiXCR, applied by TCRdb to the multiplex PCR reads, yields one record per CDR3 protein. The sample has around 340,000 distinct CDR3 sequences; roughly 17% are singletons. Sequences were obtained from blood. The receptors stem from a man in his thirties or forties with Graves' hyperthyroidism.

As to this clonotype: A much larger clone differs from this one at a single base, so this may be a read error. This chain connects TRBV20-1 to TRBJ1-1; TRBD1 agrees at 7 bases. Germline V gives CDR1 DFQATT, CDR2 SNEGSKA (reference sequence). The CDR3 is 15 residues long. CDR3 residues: CSARETGLENTEAIF. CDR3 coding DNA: TGCAGTGCTAGGGAGACAGGGTTGGAAAACACTGAAGCTATCTTT.

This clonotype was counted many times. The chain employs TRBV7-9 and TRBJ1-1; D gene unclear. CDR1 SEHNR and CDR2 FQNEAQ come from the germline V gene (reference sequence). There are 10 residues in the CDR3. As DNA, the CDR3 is TGTGCGGGAGCGAACACTGAAGCTTTCTTT. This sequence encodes CAGANTEAFF.

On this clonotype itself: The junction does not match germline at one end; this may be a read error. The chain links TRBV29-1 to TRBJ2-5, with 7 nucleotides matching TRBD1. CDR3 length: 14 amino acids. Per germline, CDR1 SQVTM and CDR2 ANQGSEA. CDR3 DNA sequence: TGCAGCGTCCAGGAACAGGGGTTTGAAGAGACCCGGTACTTC. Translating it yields CSVQEQGFEETRYF.

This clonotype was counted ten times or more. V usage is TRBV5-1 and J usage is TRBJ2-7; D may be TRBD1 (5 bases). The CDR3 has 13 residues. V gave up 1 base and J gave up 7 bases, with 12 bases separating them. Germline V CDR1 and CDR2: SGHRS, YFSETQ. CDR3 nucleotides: TGCGCCAGCAGCTTGTACAGGACGGAAGAGCAGTACTTC. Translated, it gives CASSLYRTEEQYF.

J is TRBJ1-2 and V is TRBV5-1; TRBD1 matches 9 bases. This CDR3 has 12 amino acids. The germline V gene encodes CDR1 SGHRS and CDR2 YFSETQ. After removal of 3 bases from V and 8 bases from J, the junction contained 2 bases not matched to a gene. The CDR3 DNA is TGCGCCAGCAGCTGGGACAGGGTGGGCTACACCTTC. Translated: CASSWDRVGYTF. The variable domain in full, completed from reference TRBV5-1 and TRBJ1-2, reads KAGVTQTPRYLIKTRGQQVTLSCSPISGHRSVSWYQQTPGQGLQFLFEYFSETQRNKGNFPGRFSGRQFSNSRSEMNVSTLELGDSALYLCASSWDRVGYTFGSGTRLTVV.